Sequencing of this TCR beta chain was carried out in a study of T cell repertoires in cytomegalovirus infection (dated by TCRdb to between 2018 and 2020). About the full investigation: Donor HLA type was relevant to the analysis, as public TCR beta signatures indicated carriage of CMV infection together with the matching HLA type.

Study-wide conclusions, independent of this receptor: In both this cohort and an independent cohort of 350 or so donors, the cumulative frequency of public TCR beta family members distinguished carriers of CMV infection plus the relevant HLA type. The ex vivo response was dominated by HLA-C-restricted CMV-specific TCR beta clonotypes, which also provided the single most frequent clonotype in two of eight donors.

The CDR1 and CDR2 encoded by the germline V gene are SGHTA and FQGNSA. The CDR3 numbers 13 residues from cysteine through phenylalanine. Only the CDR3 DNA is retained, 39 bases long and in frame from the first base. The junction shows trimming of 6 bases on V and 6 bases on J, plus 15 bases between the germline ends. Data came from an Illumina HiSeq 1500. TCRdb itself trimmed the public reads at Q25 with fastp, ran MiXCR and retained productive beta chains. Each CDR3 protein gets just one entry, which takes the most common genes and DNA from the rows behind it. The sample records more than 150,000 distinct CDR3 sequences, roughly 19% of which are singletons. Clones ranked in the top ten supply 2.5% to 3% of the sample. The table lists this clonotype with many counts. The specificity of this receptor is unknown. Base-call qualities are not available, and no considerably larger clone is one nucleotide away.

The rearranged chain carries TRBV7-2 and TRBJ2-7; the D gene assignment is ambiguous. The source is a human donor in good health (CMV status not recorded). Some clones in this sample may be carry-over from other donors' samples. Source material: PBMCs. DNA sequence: TGTGCCAGCAGTTACGGTCCCTTTGGCGAGCAGTACTTC. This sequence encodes CASSYGPFGEQYF.